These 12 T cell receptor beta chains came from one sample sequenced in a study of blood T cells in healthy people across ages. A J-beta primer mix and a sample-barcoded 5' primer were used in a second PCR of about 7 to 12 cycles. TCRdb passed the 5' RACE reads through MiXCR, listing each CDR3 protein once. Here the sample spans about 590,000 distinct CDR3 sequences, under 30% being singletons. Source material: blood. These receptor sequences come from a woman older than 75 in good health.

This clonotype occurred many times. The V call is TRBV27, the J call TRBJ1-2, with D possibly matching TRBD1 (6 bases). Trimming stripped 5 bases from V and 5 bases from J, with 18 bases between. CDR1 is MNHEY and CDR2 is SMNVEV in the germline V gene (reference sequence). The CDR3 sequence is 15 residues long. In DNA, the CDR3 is TGTGCCAGCAGTCGCGACAGCCGGGGGCTTTATGGCTACACCTTC. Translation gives CASSRDSRGLYGYTF.

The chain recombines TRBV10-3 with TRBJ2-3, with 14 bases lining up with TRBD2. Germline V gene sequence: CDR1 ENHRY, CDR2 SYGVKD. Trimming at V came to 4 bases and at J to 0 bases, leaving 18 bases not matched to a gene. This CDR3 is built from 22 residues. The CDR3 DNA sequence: TGTGCCATCAGTGCGAACACCGGGACTAGCGGGGGAACCGTAACTAGCACAGATACGCAGTATTTT. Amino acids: CAISANTGTSGGTVTSTDTQYF.

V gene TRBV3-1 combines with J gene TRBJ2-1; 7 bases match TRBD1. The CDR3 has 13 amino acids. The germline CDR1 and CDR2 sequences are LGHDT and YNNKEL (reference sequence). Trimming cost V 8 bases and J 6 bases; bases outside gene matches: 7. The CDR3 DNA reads TGTGCCAGCGAAAGACAGGGACGCAATGAGCAGTTCTTC. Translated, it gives CASERQGRNEQFF.

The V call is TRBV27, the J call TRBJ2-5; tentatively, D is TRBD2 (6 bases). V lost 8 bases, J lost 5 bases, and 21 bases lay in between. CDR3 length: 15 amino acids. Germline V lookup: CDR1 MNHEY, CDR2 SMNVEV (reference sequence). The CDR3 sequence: CASRGGAALGETQYF. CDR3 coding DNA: TGTGCCAGCCGGGGCGGGGCAGCCCTAGGGGAGACCCAGTACTTC.

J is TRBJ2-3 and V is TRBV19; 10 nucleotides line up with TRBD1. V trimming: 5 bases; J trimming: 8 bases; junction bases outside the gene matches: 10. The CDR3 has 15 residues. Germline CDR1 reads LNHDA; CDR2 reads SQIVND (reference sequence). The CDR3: CASSELTGGVATQYF. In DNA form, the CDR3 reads TGTGCCAGTAGTGAACTGACAGGGGGCGTCGCTACGCAGTATTTT.

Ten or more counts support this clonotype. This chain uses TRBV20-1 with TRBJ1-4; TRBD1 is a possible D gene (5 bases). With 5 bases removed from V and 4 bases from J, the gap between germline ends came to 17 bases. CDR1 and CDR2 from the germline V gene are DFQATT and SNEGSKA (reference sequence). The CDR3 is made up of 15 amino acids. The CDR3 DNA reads TGCAGTGCTGGGCCCTGGGGGAAATATAATGAAAAACTGTTTTTT. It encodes CSAGPWGKYNEKLFF.

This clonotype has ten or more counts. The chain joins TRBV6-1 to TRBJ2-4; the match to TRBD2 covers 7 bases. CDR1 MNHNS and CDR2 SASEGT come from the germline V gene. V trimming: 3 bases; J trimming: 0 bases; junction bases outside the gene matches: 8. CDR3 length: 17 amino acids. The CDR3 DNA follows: TGTGCCAGCAGTGAGGGCCGGGGGGTACTAGCCAAAAACATTCAGTACTTC. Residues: CASSEGRGVLAKNIQYF.

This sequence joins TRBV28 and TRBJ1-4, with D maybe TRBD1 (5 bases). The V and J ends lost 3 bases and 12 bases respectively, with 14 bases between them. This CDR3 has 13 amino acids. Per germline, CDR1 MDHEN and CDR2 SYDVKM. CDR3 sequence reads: CASSFGGSRELFF. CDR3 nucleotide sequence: TGTGCCAGCAGTTTTGGGGGGTCTCGGGAACTGTTTTTT.

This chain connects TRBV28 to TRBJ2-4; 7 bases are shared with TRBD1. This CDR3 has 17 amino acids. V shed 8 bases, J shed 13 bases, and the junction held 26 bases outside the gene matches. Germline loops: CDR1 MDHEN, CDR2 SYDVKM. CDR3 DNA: TGTGCCAGCGCTGCACCATCCCCCGGGACAGCATACAATGAGCAGTACTTC. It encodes CASAAPSPGTAYNEQYF.

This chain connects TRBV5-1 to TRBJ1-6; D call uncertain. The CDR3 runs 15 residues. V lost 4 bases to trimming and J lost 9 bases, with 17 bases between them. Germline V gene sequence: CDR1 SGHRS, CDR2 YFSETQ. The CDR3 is CASSPSPNSASPLHF. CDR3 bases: TGCGCCAGCAGCCCAAGTCCAAACTCTGCTTCACCCCTCCACTTT. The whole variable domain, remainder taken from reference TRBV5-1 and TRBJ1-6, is KAGVTQTPRYLIKTRGQQVTLSCSPISGHRSVSWYQQTPGQGLQFLFEYFSETQRNKGNFPGRFSGRQFSNSRSEMNVSTLELGDSALYLCASSPSPNSASPLHFGNGTRLTVT.

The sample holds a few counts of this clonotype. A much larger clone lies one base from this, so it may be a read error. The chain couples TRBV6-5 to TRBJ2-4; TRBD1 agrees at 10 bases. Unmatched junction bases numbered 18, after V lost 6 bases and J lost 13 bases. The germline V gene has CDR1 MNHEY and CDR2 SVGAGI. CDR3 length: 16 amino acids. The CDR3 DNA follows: TGTGCCAGCAGGCCTGGGGGACAGGGGAAGTTGAATGAGCAGTACTTC. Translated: CASRPGGQGKLNEQYF.

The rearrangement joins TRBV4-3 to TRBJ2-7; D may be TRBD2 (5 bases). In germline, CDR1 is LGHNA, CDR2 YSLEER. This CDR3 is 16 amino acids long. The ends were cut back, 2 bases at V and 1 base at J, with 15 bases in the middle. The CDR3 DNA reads TGCGCCAGCAGCCAACAGAACGCGGCGGGTTCCTACGAGCAGTACTTC. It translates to CASSQQNAAGSYEQYF.